The 27 T cell receptor beta chains presented below share a single source sample, sequenced in a study of cytomegalovirus exposure and HLA in healthy donors. PCR primers comprised 60 Vbeta and 13 Jbeta primers. The method was immunoSEQ multiplex PCR; TCRdb's version includes in-frame clones alone and lacks a portion of them. This table holds about 140,000 clones. Sequenced input: PBMCs. The receptors were sampled from a male donor in good health and CMV-seronegative.

The chain joins TRBV4-1 to TRBJ2-7; D gene uncertain. The CDR3 spans 15 residues. Germline assignment: CDR1 MGHRA and CDR2 YSYEKL. Trimming stripped 1 base from V and 2 bases from J, with 12 bases between. CDR3 sequence reads: CASSQGGVQPYEQYF. The DNA of the CDR3 is TGCGCCAGCAGCCAAGGAGGTGTCCAGCCCTACGAGCAGTACTTC.

The V call is TRBV6-5, the J call TRBJ1-5; TRBD1 is a possible D gene (5 bases). V lost 6 bases, J lost 0 bases, and 12 bases lay in between. The CDR3 has 15 amino acids. CDR1 is MNHEY and CDR2 is SVGAGI in the germline V gene. As DNA, the CDR3 is TGTGCCAGCAGCCGCTGGGGCGATAGCAATCAGCCCCAGCATTTT. Residues: CASSRWGDSNQPQHF.

J is TRBJ1-5 and V is TRBV27; the D gene is possibly TRBD1 (6 bases). Germline V gene sequence: CDR1 MNHEY, CDR2 SMNVEV (reference sequence). V was clipped by 2 bases and J by 0 bases, with 11 bases between them. CDR3 length: 16 amino acids. This chain's CDR3 is CASSLAGDTSNQPQHF. The CDR3 region has the DNA TGTGCCAGCAGTTTAGCAGGGGACACTAGCAATCAGCCCCAGCATTTT.

The V and J genes are TRBV11-2 and TRBJ2-2; D is uncertain. This CDR3 is 13 amino acids long. Trimming pared 7 bases from V and 6 bases from J, leaving 12 bases between. Germline-derived CDR1 and CDR2 are SGHAT and FQNNGV. The CDR3 DNA follows: TGTGCCAGCAACTCACTCCGGGCCGGGGAGCTGTTTTTT. Translating it yields CASNSLRAGELFF.

The V and J genes are TRBV7-9 and TRBJ2-7; 8 positions agree with TRBD1. Germline assignment: CDR1 SEHNR and CDR2 FQNEAQ (reference sequence). The CDR3 contains 18 residues. With V trimmed by 0 bases and J by 0 bases, 10 bases remained unmatched. In DNA, the CDR3 is TGTGCCAGCAGCTTAGCCCAGGGGGCGGGGCACAGCTCCTACGAGCAGTACTTC. Protein product: CASSLAQGAGHSSYEQYF.

The genes are TRBV18 and TRBJ1-1; possibly TRBD1 for D (5 bases). This CDR3 contains 15 residues. Germline V gives CDR1 KGHSH, CDR2 LQKENI. Trimming pared 6 bases from V and 0 bases from J, leaving 14 bases between. CDR3 in DNA: TGTGCCAGCTCGCCGGGACGGACTATGAACACTGAAGCTTTCTTT. Its translation: CASSPGRTMNTEAFF.

The V gene is TRBV6-6, the J gene TRBJ1-2; a possible D gene is TRBD1 (6 bases). CDR3 length: 13 amino acids. V lost 7 bases and J 2 bases, leaving 11 bases between the germline ends. In germline, CDR1 is MNHNY, CDR2 SVGAGI (reference sequence). The DNA of the CDR3 is TGTGCCAGCACCTCTACAGGGAACTATGGCTACACCTTC. Amino acids: CASTSTGNYGYTF.

The rearrangement links TRBV13 to TRBJ2-7; TRBD1 matches 9 bases. This CDR3 has 14 amino acids. The germline CDR1 and CDR2 sequences are PRHDT and FYEKMQ (reference sequence). The V gene end was trimmed by 6 bases and the J gene end by 1 base; junction bases not matched to a gene: 4. For the CDR3, the DNA is TGTGCCAGCAGGTCCGGGACAGGGTCCTACGAGCAGTACTTC. This gives the protein CASRSGTGSYEQYF. Drawing the rest from reference TRBV13 and TRBJ2-7, the complete variable domain is AAGVIQSPRHLIKEKRETATLKCYPIPRHDTVYWYQQGPGQDPQFLISFYEKMQSDKGSIPDRFSAQQFSDYHSELNMSSLELGDSALYFCASRSGTGSYEQYFGPGTRLTVT.

This chain links TRBV18 with TRBJ2-7, with D maybe TRBD2 (5 bases). Germline loops: CDR1 KGHSH, CDR2 LQKENI. V lost 4 bases and J lost 3, with 19 bases in between. There are 16 residues in the CDR3. The CDR3 sequence is CASSLTTGFGNYEQYF. The CDR3 DNA reads TGTGCCAGCTCACTCACGACGGGGTTTGGTAACTACGAGCAGTACTTC.

The chain recombines TRBV5-1 with TRBJ2-3; 12 bases line up with TRBD2. J lost 6 bases, V lost 4 bases, and 6 bases had no gene match. This CDR3 region has 15 residues. The germline V gene encodes CDR1 SGHRS and CDR2 YFSETQ. CDR3: CASSRGTSGRDTQYF. The CDR3, as DNA: TGCGCCAGCAGCCGCGGGACTAGCGGGCGGGATACGCAGTATTTT.

The genes are TRBV7-9 and TRBJ1-2, with unresolved D. CDR3 length equals 14 residues. Trimming cost V 3 bases and J 7 bases, with 15 bases left between them. Germline assignment: CDR1 SEHNR and CDR2 FQNEAQ (reference sequence). The CDR3 coding sequence is TGTGCCAGCAGCTTCTCAGGAGGGCTGGGTGGCTACACCTTC. Residues: CASSFSGGLGGYTF. Using reference TRBV7-9 and TRBJ1-2 for the parts outside the CDR3, the full variable domain is DTGVSQNPRHKITKRGQNVTFRCDPISEHNRLYWYRQTLGQGPEFLTYFQNEAQLEKSRLLSDRFSAERPKGSFSTLEIQRTEQGDSAMYLCASSFSGGLGGYTFGSGTRLTVV.

V and J are TRBV28 and TRBJ1-5; 8 nucleotides line up with TRBD1. The CDR3 runs to 13 residues. Per germline, CDR1 MDHEN and CDR2 SYDVKM. The ends lost 5 bases at V and 6 bases at J; junction bases unmatched: 3. CDR3 loop: CASSDRGGQPQHF. The DNA of the CDR3 is TGTGCCAGCAGTGACAGGGGAGGTCAGCCCCAGCATTTT.

This chain uses TRBV11-2 with TRBJ2-3; TRBD2 aligns across 11 bases. The junction had 5 bases not matched to a gene; V was cut back by 7 bases and J by 2 bases. The CDR3 sequence is 15 residues long. CDR1 and CDR2 (germline): SGHAT, FQNNGV. The CDR3 reads CASTQLAGVTDTQYF. For the CDR3, the DNA is TGTGCCAGCACTCAACTAGCGGGGGTCACAGATACGCAGTATTTT.

This chain uses TRBV6-6 with TRBJ1-6; weak D call: TRBD1 (6 bases). There are 16 residues in the CDR3. The V and J ends lost 5 bases and 7 bases respectively, with 18 bases between them. Germline lookup yields CDR1 MNHNY and CDR2 SVGAGI (reference sequence). The CDR3 is CASSGGGGAQNSPLHF. CDR3 DNA: TGTGCCAGCAGTGGGGGCGGGGGGGCGCAGAATTCACCCCTCCACTTT.

The CDR3 DNA reads TGTGCCAGCAGTCGAGGACAGACCTCTTATGGCTACACCTTC. It translates to CASSRGQTSYGYTF. This chain connects TRBV28 to TRBJ1-2; maybe TRBD1 (6 bases). The CDR3 has 14 residues. Germline assignment: CDR1 MDHEN and CDR2 SYDVKM. V lost 5 bases, J lost 5 bases, and 15 bases lay in between.

This chain links TRBV12-2 with TRBJ1-5; whether TRBD1, the table's D call, matches the DNA was not checked. TRBV12-2 represents a pseudogene. The CDR3 is 14 residues long. DNA for the CDR3: TGTGCAAGTCGTCGGGACACCAGCAATCAGCCCCAGCATTTT. Its translation is CASRRDTSNQPQHF.

The chain links TRBV28 to TRBJ2-6; D is undetermined. The germline CDR1 and CDR2 sequences are MDHEN and SYDVKM. This CDR3 is built from 18 residues. Trimming took off 3 bases at V and 0 bases at J, with 15 bases between the two ends. CDR3 protein: CASSFWAHGPSGANVLTF. CDR3 nucleotide sequence: TGTGCCAGCAGTTTTTGGGCCCATGGGCCCTCTGGGGCCAACGTCCTGACTTTC.

The chain is built from TRBV18 and TRBJ2-3; 12 bases align to TRBD2. V shed 6 bases and J 3 bases; nucleotides not matched to a gene: 4. Germline V lookup: CDR1 KGHSH, CDR2 LQKENI. The CDR3 runs to 15 residues. The DNA for the CDR3 is TGTGCCAGCTCCTCGGGACTAGCGGGTACAGATACGCAGTATTTT. Amino acid sequence: CASSSGLAGTDTQYF.

This sequence joins TRBV19 and TRBJ1-2; D ambiguous. The V end lost 6 bases, the J end lost 8 bases, and 16 bases lay between the germline ends. The CDR3 is made up of 13 amino acids. Germline-derived CDR1 and CDR2 are LNHDA and SQIVND (reference sequence). CDR3 bases: TGTGCCAGTAGCCTTACAGTTCTTGGGGGCTACACCTTC. Protein: CASSLTVLGGYTF.

V usage is TRBV7-2 and J usage is TRBJ1-3; D may be TRBD1 (6 bases). There are 13 residues in the CDR3. Trimming stripped 1 base from V and 6 bases from J, with 7 bases between. From germline, CDR1 is SGHTA and CDR2 FQGNSA. CDR3 nucleotides: TGTGCCAGCAGCTTAGACAGGGCAAACACCATATATTTT. Translation gives CASSLDRANTIYF. The variable domain in full, completed from reference TRBV7-2 and TRBJ1-3, reads GAGVSQSPSNKVTEKGKDVELRCDPISGHTALYWYRQSLGQGLEFLIYFQGNSAPDKSGLPSDRFSAERTGGSVSTLTIQRTQQEDSAVYLCASSLDRANTIYFGEGSWLTVV.

The chain has TRBV11-2 and TRBJ1-1; D not certain. The CDR3 consists of 12 residues. V gave up 7 bases and J gave up 5 bases, with 11 bases separating them. Germline CDR1 reads SGHAT; CDR2 reads FQNNGV. For the CDR3, the DNA is TGTGCCAGCAATGGGCGTAGAACTGAAGCTTTCTTT. Translating gives CASNGRRTEAFF.

V and J are TRBV15 and TRBJ1-1, with D perhaps TRBD1 (5 bases). CDR1 and CDR2 (germline): LNHNV, YYDKDF (reference sequence). This CDR3 is 14 amino acids long. V was pared by 1 base and J by 2 bases, with 8 bases between. In nucleotides, the CDR3 is TGTGCCACCAGCAGAGCGGACACCAACACTGAAGCTTTCTTT. Translated, it gives CATSRADTNTEAFF.

CDR3 sequence: CATSGLAGGPYNEQFF. The CDR3 DNA reads TGTGCCACCAGCGGCTTGGCGGGGGGGCCCTACAATGAGCAGTTCTTC. The rearrangement links TRBV15 to TRBJ2-1, with TRBD2 matching over 9 bases. This CDR3 has 16 residues. J was trimmed by 2 bases and V by 5 bases; bases with no gene match: 7. CDR1 and CDR2 from the germline V gene are LNHNV and YYDKDF (reference sequence).

V usage is TRBV5-5 and J usage is TRBJ2-7; no firm D call. Germline CDR1 and CDR2: SGHKS and YYEKEE (reference sequence). The CDR3 is 14 residues long. The germline V and J ends were trimmed by 4 bases and 1 base, with 12 bases remaining between them. The CDR3 sequence is CASSLSTLSYEQYF. The CDR3 DNA sequence: TGTGCCAGCAGCCTGTCGACTTTATCCTACGAGCAGTACTTC.

The chain employs TRBV11-2 and TRBJ1-6; 9 positions agree with TRBD1. The CDR3 is 17 residues long. V shed 4 bases and J 10 bases; nucleotides not matched to a gene: 14. The V gene's germline CDR1 is SGHAT and CDR2 FQNNGV. CDR3 sequence (DNA): TGTGCCAGCAGCTCCCGGACAGGGGCGGTACGTTTGTCACCCCTCCACTTT. Protein product: CASSSRTGAVRLSPLHF.

The rearrangement links TRBV6-5 to TRBJ1-3; TRBD1 matches at 7 bases. CDR1 is MNHEY, CDR2 SVGAGI, per germline. The CDR3 totals 13 residues. The V gene end was trimmed by 2 bases and the J gene end by 8 bases; junction bases not matched to a gene: 3. As DNA, the CDR3 is TGTGCCAGCAGTTACGAGGGGGCGGACACCATATATTTT. This encodes CASSYEGADTIYF.

This chain uses TRBV16 with TRBJ1-1; 7 bases match TRBD1. The V and J ends lost 4 bases and 4 bases, in that order; junction bases with no gene match: 3. This CDR3 has 13 residues. Germline-derived CDR1 and CDR2 are KGHSY and FQNENV. Here the CDR3 reads CASSPGDSTEAFF. CDR3 DNA: TGTGCCAGCAGCCCCGGGGACAGCACTGAAGCTTTCTTT.